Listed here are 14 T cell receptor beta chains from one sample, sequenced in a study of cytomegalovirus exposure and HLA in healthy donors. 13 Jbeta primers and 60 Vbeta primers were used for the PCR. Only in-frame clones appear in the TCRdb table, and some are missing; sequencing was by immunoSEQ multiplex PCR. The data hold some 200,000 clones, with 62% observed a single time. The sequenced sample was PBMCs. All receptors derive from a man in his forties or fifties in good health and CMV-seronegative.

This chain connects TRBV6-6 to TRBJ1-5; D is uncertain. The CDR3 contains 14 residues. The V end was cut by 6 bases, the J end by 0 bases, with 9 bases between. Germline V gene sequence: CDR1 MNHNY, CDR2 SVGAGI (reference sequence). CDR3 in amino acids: CASSTQSSNQPQHF. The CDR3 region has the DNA TGTGCCAGCAGCACACAGAGTAGCAATCAGCCCCAGCATTTT.

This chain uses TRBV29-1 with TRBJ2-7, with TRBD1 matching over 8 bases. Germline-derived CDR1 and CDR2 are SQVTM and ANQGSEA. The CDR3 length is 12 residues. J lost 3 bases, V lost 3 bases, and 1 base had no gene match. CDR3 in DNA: TGCAGCGTTGATGGGACAGGCTACGAGCAGTACTTC. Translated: CSVDGTGYEQYF.

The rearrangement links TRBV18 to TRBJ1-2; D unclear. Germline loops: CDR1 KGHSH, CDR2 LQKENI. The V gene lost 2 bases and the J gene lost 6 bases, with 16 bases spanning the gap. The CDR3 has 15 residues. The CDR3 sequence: CASSPSRQSRDGYTF. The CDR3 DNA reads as TGTGCCAGCTCACCATCCCGGCAGAGCCGGGATGGCTACACCTTC.

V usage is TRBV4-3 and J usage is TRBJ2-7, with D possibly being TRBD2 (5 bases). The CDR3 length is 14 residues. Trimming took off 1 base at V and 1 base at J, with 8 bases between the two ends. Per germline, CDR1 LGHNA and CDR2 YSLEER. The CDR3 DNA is TGCGCCAGCAGCCAAGGCGAGGGATCCTACGAGCAGTACTTC. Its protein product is CASSQGEGSYEQYF.

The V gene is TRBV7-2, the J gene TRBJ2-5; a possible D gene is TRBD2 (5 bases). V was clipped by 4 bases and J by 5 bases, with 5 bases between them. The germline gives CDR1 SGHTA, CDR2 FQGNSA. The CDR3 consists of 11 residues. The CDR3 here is CASSSGETQYF. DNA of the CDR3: TGTGCCAGCAGCTCGGGGGAGACCCAGTACTTC.

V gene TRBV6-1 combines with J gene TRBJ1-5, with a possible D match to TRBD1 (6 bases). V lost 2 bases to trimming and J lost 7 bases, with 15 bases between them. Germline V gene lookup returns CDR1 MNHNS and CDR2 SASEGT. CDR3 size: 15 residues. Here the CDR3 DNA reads TGTGCCAGCAGTGAAAAGCCCGGGACACACCAGCCCCAGCATTTT. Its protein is CASSEKPGTHQPQHF.

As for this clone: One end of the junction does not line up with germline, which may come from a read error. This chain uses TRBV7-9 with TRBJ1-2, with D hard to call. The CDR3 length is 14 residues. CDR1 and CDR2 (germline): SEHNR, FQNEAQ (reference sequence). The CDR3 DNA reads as TGTTCCAGCAGCTTAGATGTTTCGGGTGGCGGCTACACCTTC. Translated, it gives CSSSLDVSGGGYTF.

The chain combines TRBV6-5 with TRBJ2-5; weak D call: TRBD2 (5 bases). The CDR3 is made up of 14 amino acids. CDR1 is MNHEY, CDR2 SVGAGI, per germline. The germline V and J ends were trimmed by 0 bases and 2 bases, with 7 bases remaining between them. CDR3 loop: CASSYSWTQETQYF. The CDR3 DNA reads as TGTGCCAGCAGTTACTCTTGGACTCAAGAGACCCAGTACTTC.

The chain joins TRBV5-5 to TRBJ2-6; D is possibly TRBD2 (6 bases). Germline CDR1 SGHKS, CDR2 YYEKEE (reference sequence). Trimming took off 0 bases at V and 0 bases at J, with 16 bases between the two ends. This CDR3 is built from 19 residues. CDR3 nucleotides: TGTGCCAGCAGCTTGGGGCGTGCGGGGTTTAACTCTGGGGCCAACGTCCTGACTTTC. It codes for CASSLGRAGFNSGANVLTF. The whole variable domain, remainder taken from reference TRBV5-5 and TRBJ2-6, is DAGVTQSPTHLIKTRGQQVTLRCSPISGHKSVSWYQQVLGQGPQFIFQYYEKEERGRGNFPDRFSARQFPNYSSELNVNALLLGDSALYLCASSLGRAGFNSGANVLTFGAGSRLTVL.

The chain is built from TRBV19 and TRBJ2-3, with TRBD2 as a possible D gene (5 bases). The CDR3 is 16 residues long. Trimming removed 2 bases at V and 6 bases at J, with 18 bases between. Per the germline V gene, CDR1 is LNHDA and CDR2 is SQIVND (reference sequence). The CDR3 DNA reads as TGTGCCAGTAGTATAACCGTAGCGTCCCGCGGGGATACGCAGTATTTT. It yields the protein CASSITVASRGDTQYF.

The CDR3 sequence is CASSVEDRANQPQHF. CDR3 DNA: TGTGCCAGCAGCGTAGAGGACAGGGCGAATCAGCCCCAGCATTTT. This chain joins TRBV9 and TRBJ1-5, with TRBD1 matching over 8 bases. V dropped 0 bases and J dropped 4; count of bases not matched to a gene: 3. The CDR3 is 15 amino acids. Germline V lookup: CDR1 SGDLS, CDR2 YYNGEE. Using reference TRBV9 and TRBJ1-5 for the parts outside the CDR3, the full variable domain is DSGVTQTPKHLITATGQRVTLRCSPRSGDLSVYWYQQSLDQGLQFLIQYYNGEERAKGNILERFSAQQFPDLHSELNLSSLELGDSALYFCASSVEDRANQPQHFGDGTRLSIL.

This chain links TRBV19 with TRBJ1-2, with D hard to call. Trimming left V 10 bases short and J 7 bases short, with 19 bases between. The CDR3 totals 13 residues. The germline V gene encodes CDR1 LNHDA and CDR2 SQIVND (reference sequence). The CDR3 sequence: CATLGGISGGYTF. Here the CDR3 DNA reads TGTGCCACCCTAGGTGGAATCAGCGGTGGCTACACCTTC. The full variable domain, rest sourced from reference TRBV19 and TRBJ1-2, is DGGITQSPKYLFRKEGQNVTLSCEQNLNHDAMYWYRQDPGQGLRLIYYSQIVNDFQKGDIAEGYSVSREKKESFPLTVTSAQKNPTAFYLCATLGGISGGYTFGSGTRLTVV.

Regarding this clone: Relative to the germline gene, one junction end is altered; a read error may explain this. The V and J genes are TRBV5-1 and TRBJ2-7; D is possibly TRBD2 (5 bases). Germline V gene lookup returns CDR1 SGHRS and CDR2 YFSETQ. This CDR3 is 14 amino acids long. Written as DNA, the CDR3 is TGCGCCTGCAGCTTGGACTGGAGTAGAAACGAGCAGTACTTC. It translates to CACSLDWSRNEQYF.

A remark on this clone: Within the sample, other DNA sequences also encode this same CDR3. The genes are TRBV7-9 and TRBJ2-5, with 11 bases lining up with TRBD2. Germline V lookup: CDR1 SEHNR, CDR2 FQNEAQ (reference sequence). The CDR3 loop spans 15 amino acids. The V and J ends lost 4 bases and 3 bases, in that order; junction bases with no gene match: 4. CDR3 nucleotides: TGTGCCAGCAGCTCAATAGCGGGGGGGGAAGAGACCCAGTACTTC. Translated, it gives CASSSIAGGEETQYF.